The sequence of this T cell receptor beta chain was determined in a study of blood T cell repertoires in COVID-19 (dated by TCRdb to 2018 to 2020). Study-wide context: Collaborator samples came from the United States, Italy and Spain and covered acute and convalescent phases of COVID-19. Subjects who had been exposed to COVID-19, were actively infected with it, or had recovered from it provided the deeply sampled blood TCRbeta repertoires that made up the dataset. The samples were drawn from two sources: the first 160 participants of the ongoing ImmuneRACE study, and 1,254 subjects contributed by 6 global collaborators. Nearly every sample came with metadata listing a de-identified subject ID, COVID-19 status, age in years and sex. The prospective study material was composed of cDNA or gDNA derived from T cells, B-cell-depleted T cells, or PBMCs. The repertoires were released in a freely available public database meant as a resource for research on the immune response to SARS-CoV-2. Where available, HLA class I and class II types were obtained from metadata supplied by the sample provider rather than from assay-based typing. The paper as a whole reports these results and caveats: Clinical and demographic metadata were provided uncurated, with the amount varying by source and participant.

V loses 0 bases of germline sequence and J loses 1 base, and the interval between the two ends is 13 bases. Per the germline V gene, SGDLS is the CDR1 and YYNGEE is the CDR2. The CDR3 goes from the cysteine to the phenylalanine over 16 residues. The kept DNA is CDR3 alone, 48 bases in frame from the first base. Collaborating institutions collected whole blood in K2EDTA tubes following their own protocols. Collaborator samples were shipped for TCRbeta analysis as frozen whole blood, isolated PBMCs, or DNA extracted from either sample type. TCRbeta CDR3 regions were amplified from genomic DNA using the immunoSEQ Assay, a bias-controlled multiplex PCR. The authors processed their data as follows. Nucleated cell counts per sample were estimated from amplification of reference gene primers within the assay. To quantify the absolute abundance of each unique TCRbeta CDR3 rearrangement, sequence reads were collapsed and filtered. For each sample, productive Simpson clonality was calculated by taking the square root of Simpson's diversity index across productive rearrangements. TCRdb obtained this table from immuneACCESS and retained in-frame rearrangements with V and J assigned. These tables miss some clones; where compared with another copy, unresolved V genes account for less than half of the shortfall, and the remainder is unexplained. Clone size and the V and J calls come from that table; the DNA yielded D and trimming. Counted in this sample were approximately 150,000 clones; approximately 90% of them appeared once. The ten largest clonotypes hold around 5% of the sample.

As to this clone: No cognate antigen has been identified for it. The input lacks base qualities; no much larger clone sits a single base away.

The source is a human donor in a cohort sampled during active COVID-19. The receptor chain draws on TRBV9 and TRBJ1-1; tentative D gene TRBD1, with 6 bases matching. Sequenced material: peripheral blood. The CDR3 region reads CASSVAPDSANTEAFF. The DNA sequence reads TGTGCCAGCAGCGTAGCCCCGGACAGTGCGAACACTGAAGCTTTCTTT. The full variable domain, with segments outside the CDR3 supplied by the reference TRBV9 and TRBJ1-1 proteins, appears as DSGVTQTPKHLITATGQRVTLRCSPRSGDLSVYWYQQSLDQGLQFLIQYYNGEERAKGNILERFSAQQFPDLHSELNLSSLELGDSALYFCASSVAPDSANTEAFFGQGTRLTVV.